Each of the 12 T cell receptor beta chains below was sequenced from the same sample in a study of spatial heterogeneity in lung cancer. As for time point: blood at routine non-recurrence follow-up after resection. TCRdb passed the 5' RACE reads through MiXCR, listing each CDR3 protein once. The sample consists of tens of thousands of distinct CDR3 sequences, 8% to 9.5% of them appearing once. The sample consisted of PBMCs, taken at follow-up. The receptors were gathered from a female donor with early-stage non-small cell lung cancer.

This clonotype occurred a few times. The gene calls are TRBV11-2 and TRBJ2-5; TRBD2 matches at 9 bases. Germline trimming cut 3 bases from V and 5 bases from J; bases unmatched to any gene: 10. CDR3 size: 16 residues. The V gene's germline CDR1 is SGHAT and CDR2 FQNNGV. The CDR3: CASSFQLAGGPETQYF. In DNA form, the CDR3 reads TGTGCCAGCAGCTTCCAACTCGCGGGAGGGCCCGAGACCCAGTACTTC. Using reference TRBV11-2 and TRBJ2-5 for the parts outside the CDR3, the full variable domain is EAGVAQSPRYKIIEKRQSVAFWCNPISGHATLYWYQQILGQGPKLLIQFQNNGVVDDSQLPKDRFSAERLKGVDSTLKIQPAKLEDSAVYLCASSFQLAGGPETQYFGPGTRLLVL.

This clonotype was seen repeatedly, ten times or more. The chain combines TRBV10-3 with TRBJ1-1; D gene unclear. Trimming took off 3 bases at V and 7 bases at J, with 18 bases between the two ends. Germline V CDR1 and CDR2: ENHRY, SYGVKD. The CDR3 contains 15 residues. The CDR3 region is CAISEAGPGSFEAFF. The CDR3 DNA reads TGTGCCATCAGTGAAGCGGGCCCGGGGAGCTTTGAAGCTTTCTTT.

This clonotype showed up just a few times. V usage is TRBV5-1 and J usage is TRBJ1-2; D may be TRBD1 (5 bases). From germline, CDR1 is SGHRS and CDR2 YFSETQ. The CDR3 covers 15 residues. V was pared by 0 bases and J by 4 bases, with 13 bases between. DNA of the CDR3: TGCGCCAGCAGCTTGGAGGGGTCGGCCGCCTATGGCTACACCTTC. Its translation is CASSLEGSAAYGYTF.

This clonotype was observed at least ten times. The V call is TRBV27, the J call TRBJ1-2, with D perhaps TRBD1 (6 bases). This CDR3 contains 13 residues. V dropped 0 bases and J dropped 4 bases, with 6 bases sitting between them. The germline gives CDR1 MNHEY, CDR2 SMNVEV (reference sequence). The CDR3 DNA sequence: TGTGCCAGCAGTTTATCCAGGGGCTATGGCTACACCTTC. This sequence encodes CASSLSRGYGYTF.

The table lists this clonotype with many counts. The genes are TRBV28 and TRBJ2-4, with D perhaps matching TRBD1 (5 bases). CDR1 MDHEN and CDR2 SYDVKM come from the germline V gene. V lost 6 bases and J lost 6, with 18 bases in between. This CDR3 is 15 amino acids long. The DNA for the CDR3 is TGTGCCAGCAGCATGCCCCCAGGGTCTGGAAACATTCAGTACTTC. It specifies CASSMPPGSGNIQYF.

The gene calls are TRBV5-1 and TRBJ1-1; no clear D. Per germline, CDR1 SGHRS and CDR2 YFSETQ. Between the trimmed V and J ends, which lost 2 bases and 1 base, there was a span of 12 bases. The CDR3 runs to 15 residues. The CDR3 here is CASSFSPQPNTEAFF. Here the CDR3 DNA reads TGCGCCAGCAGCTTTTCTCCACAGCCGAACACTGAAGCTTTCTTT.

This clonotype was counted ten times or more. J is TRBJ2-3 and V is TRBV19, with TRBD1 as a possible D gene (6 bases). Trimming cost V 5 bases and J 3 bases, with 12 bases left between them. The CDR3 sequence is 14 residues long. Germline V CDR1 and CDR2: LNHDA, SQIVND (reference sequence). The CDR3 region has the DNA TGTGCCAGTAGTGTACAGGGTATTACAGATACGCAGTATTTT. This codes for CASSVQGITDTQYF.

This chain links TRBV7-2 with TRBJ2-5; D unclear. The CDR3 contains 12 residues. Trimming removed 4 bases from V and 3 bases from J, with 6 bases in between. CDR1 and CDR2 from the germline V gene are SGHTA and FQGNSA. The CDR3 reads CASSSNEETQYF. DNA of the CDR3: TGTGCCAGCAGCTCAAACGAAGAGACCCAGTACTTC.

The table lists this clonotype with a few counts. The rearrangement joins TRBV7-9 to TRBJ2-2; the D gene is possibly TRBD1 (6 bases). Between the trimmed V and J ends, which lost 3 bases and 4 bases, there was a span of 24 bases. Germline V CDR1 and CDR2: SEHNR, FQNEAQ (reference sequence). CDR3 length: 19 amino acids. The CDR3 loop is CASSFTRGPLGQLTGELFF. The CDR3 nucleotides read TGTGCCAGCAGCTTTACTCGCGGCCCCCTTGGACAGCTCACCGGGGAGCTGTTTTTT.

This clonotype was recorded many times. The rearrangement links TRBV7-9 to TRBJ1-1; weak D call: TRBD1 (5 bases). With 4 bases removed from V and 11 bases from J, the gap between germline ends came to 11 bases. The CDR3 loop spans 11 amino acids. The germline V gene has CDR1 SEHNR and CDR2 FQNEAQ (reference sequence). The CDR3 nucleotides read TGTGCCAGCAGCTCCGTCAGGGAGGCTTTCTTT. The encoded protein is CASSSVREAFF.

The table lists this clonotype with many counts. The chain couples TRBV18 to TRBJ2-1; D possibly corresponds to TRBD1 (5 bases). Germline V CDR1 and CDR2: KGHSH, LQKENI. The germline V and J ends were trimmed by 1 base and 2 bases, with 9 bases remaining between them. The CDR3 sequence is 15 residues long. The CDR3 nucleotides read TGTGCCAGCTCACCACAGGTAGGGGCCTACAATGAGCAGTTCTTC. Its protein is CASSPQVGAYNEQFF.

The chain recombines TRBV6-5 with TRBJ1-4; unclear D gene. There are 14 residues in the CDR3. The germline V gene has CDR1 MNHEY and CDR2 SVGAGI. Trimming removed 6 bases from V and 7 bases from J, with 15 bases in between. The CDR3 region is CASRPGLAGEKLFF. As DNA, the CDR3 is TGTGCCAGCAGACCGGGCCTTGCGGGTGAAAAACTGTTTTTT.